The rows below give T cell receptor beta chains drawn from one sample of a study of CD8+ T cells in alopecia areata. The method was immunoSEQ multiplex PCR; TCRdb's version includes in-frame clones alone and lacks a portion of them. The sample lists over 120,000 clones; around 58% were seen once. The sequenced sample was CD4+ T cells sorted from blood, obtained at week 0. The source is a human donor with alopecia areata. CDR3s include the opening cysteine and the closing phenylalanine or tryptophan. Each record gives: V gene, D gene, J gene, clone size, CDR3 protein, CDR3 DNA. The D gene is left open where the match is weak. Clone size appears in some rows only: once, few, many, or a class for an expanded clone.

TRBV2	NA	TRBJ2-5	NA	CASLPLEQETQYF	TGTGCCAGCTTGCCCTTAGAACAAGAGACCCAGTACTTC
TRBV4-2	TRBD2	TRBJ2-1	few	CASSLILAGASYNEQFF	TGTGCCAGCAGCCTGATACTAGCGGGGGCCTCCTACAATGAGCAGTTCTTC
TRBV5-1	NA	TRBJ2-7	once	CASSPAAGFYEQYF	TGCGCCAGCAGCCCCGCTGCTGGATTCTACGAGCAGTACTTC
TRBV5-6	NA	TRBJ1-1	NA	CASSSALNTEAFF	TGTGCCAGCAGCTCCGCCCTGAACACTGAAGCTTTCTTT
TRBV18	NA	TRBJ1-5	many	CASSPAVFDQPQHF	TGTGCCAGCTCACCCGCGGTCTTTGATCAGCCCCAGCATTTT
TRBV4-1	NA	TRBJ1-5	NA	CASSQRGKYTGRGSLNQPQHF	TGCGCCAGCAGCCAAAGGGGCAAGTATACCGGACGGGGTTCCCTCAATCAGCCCCAGCATTTT
TRBV29-1	NA	TRBJ2-5	NA	CSARKAGGETQYF	TGCAGCGCCCGGAAGGCGGGTGGGGAGACCCAGTACTTC
TRBV4-3	NA	TRBJ1-6	few	CASSQDQGRRSPLHF	TGCGCCAGCAGCCAAGACCAGGGAAGGCGATCACCCCTCCACTTT
TRBV30	NA	TRBJ2-7	NA	CAWNTGTQTYEQYF	TGTGCCTGGAATACCGGGACGCAAACCTACGAGCAGTACTTC
TRBV7-2	NA	TRBJ1-5	many	CASSPDPGSNQPQHF	TGTGCCAGCAGCCCGGATCCGGGATCCAATCAGCCCCAGCATTTT
TRBV29-1	NA	TRBJ1-1	few	CSVERSRDTEAFF	TGCAGCGTTGAAAGGTCAAGGGACACTGAAGCTTTCTTT
TRBV19	NA	TRBJ1-2	NA	CASSPGRGSNYGYTF	TGTGCCAGTAGTCCCGGTAGGGGGTCAAACTATGGCTACACCTTC
TRBV13	TRBD1	TRBJ2-2	NA	CASSRGGWNTGELFF	TGTGCCAGCAGCCGAGGGGGCTGGAACACCGGGGAGCTGTTTTTT
TRBV29-1	NA	TRBJ2-4	few	CSVDGSLGNIQYF	TGCAGCGTTGATGGATCTCTGGGGAACATTCAGTACTTC
TRBV7-2	NA	TRBJ1-5	few	CASSLAVGGNQPQHF	TGTGCCAGCAGCTTAGCCGTAGGGGGCAATCAGCCCCAGCATTTT
TRBV30	NA	TRBJ2-1	few	CAWSGGYYNEQFF	TGTGCCTGGAGTGGGGGGTACTACAATGAGCAGTTCTTC
TRBV11-1	TRBD2	TRBJ2-7	NA	CASSGPSSGGRYEQYF	TGTGCCAGCAGTGGGCCGAGTAGCGGGGGAAGATACGAGCAGTACTTC
TRBV6-5	NA	TRBJ1-3	once	CASPDRNENTIYF	TGTGCCAGTCCCGACAGGAACGAAAACACCATATATTTT
TRBV29-1	NA	TRBJ2-1	NA	CSVYGPTLFNEQFF	TGCAGCGTTTATGGCCCGACCCTCTTCAATGAGCAGTTCTTC
TRBV5-1	TRBD1	TRBJ2-1	once	CASSGGQHSSYNEQFF	TGCGCCAGCAGCGGGGGACAGCACAGCTCCTACAATGAGCAGTTCTTC
TRBV2	NA	TRBJ1-2	few	CASSEVDSPYGYTF	TGTGCCAGCAGTGAAGTCGACAGCCCGTATGGCTACACCTTC
TRBV29-1	NA	TRBJ2-4	NA	CSVFDRSFQYF	TGCAGCGTTTTTGACAGGAGTTTTCAGTACTTC
TRBV15	NA	TRBJ1-2	NA	CATSREGGGGYTF	TGTGCCACCAGCAGAGAAGGTGGTGGAGGCTACACCTTC
TRBV2	TRBD1	TRBJ1-5	NA	CASSARTGGAVQPQHF	TGTGCCAGCAGTGCAAGGACAGGGGGAGCCGTTCAGCCCCAGCATTTT
TRBV7-3	TRBD1	TRBJ2-3	NA	CASSQRGPSTDTQYF	TGTGCCAGCAGCCAAAGGGGGCCAAGCACAGATACGCAGTATTTT
TRBV5-1	TRBD2	TRBJ2-3	NA	CASSSQPLAGRNTDTQYF	TGCGCCAGCAGCTCCCAACCCCTAGCGGGGCGAAACACAGATACGCAGTATTTT
TRBV23-1	NA	TRBJ1-3	few	CASSQRGGTNTIYF	TGCGCCAGCAGTCAACGAGGGGGTACGAACACCATATATTTT
TRBV14	TRBD2	TRBJ2-5	NA	CASSLGLADGETQYF	TGTGCCAGCAGCCTCGGACTAGCGGATGGGGAGACCCAGTACTTC
TRBV4-3	NA	TRBJ1-1	NA	CASSQVGRTEAFF	TGCGCCAGCAGCCAAGTTGGGCGGACTGAAGCTTTCTTT
TRBV27	TRBD1	TRBJ1-6	few	CASSRQGSAYNSPLHF	TGTGCCAGCAGTCGACAGGGAAGCGCCTATAATTCACCCCTCCACTTT
TRBV2	NA	TRBJ1-1	NA	CASSATGTEAFF	TGTGCCAGCAGTGCGACAGGTACCGAAGCTTTCTTT
TRBV29-1	NA	TRBJ2-5	few	CSVQRGGTGAETQYF	TGCAGCGTCCAAAGAGGGGGTACGGGCGCGGAGACCCAGTACTTC
TRBV30	NA	TRBJ2-5	once	CAWSVGAVETQYF	TGTGCCTGGAGTGTAGGGGCCGTAGAGACCCAGTACTTC
TRBV6-5	NA	TRBJ1-2	NA	CASRPDRIYGYTF	TGTGCCAGCAGACCTGACAGGATCTATGGCTACACCTTC
TRBV30	NA	TRBJ1-1	NA	CAWSSGFPEAFF	TGTGCCTGGAGTTCAGGCTTTCCTGAAGCTTTCTTT
TRBV5-4	TRBD2	TRBJ2-1	NA	CASSFGTSGNMRVQFF	TGTGCCAGCAGCTTTGGGACTAGCGGGAACATGAGGGTGCAGTTCTTC